These 2 T cell receptor beta chains came from one sample sequenced in a study of regulatory T cells in long-lasting Graves disease. Sequencing libraries for TCR beta were prepared with iRepertoire HTBI primers and Arm-PCR of CDR3 regions. TCRdb re-analysed the multiplex PCR reads in MiXCR, keeping a single row per CDR3 protein. Here the sample spans over 250,000 distinct CDR3 sequences, around 23% being singletons. Stated time point: persistent/refractory GD, antithyroid drugs over 5 years with positive TRAb. TCR sequences were obtained from RNA taken from PBMCs. The specimen comprised peripheral blood mononuclear cells (PBMCs), sampled when the disease was refractory, from a patient treated with antithyroid drugs. These receptors all come from a female donor with Graves disease.

The chain combines TRBV7-9 with TRBJ2-5; 15 positions agree with TRBD2. CDR1 is SEHNR, CDR2 FQNEAQ, per germline (reference sequence). The CDR3 runs to 19 residues. Germline trimming cut 6 bases from V and 1 base from J; bases unmatched to any gene: 12. DNA of the CDR3: TGTGCCAGCAGTCCGGGACTAGCGGGAGGAAGGGGGATCCAAGAGACCCAGTACTTC. Amino acid sequence: CASSPGLAGGRGIQETQYF.

This clonotype was recorded a few times. The chain carries TRBV30 and TRBJ1-2; D remains ambiguous. The ends were cut back, 0 bases at V and 7 bases at J, with 12 bases in the middle. The CDR3 contains 13 residues. Germline loops: CDR1 GTSNPN, CDR2 SVGIG (reference sequence). The CDR3 loop reads CAWSVQVTSGYTF. Written as DNA, the CDR3 is TGTGCCTGGAGTGTTCAGGTGACTTCTGGCTACACCTTC.